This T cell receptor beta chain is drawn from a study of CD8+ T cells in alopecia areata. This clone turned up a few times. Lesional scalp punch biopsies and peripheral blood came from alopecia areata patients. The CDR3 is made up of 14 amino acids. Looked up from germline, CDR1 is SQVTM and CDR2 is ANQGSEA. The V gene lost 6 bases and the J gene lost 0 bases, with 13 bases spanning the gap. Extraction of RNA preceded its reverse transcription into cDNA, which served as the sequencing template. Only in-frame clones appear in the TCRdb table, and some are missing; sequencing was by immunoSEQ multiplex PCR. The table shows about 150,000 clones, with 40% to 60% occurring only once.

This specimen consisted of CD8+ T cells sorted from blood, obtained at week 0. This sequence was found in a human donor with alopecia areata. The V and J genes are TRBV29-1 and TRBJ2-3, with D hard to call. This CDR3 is CSVALDRSTDTQYF. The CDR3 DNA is TGCAGCGTCGCTCTGGACCGTAGCACAGATACGCAGTATTTT.